This note documents a single TCR beta chain sequence. The target of this receptor is not known. Per-nucleotide qualities are absent, and no much larger clonotype sits a single base away. The source of the sample is a study of blood T cell repertoires in COVID-19 (dated by TCRdb to 2018 to 2021). Study-wide context: Collaborator samples came from the United States, Italy and Spain and covered acute and convalescent phases of COVID-19. The prospective study material was composed of cDNA or gDNA derived from T cells, B-cell-depleted T cells, or PBMCs. Deeply sampled blood TCRbeta repertoires from subjects exposed to, actively infected with, or recovered from COVID-19 were included in the dataset. The repertoires were released in a freely available public database intended as a resource for research on the immune response to SARS-CoV-2. Samples were obtained from the ongoing ImmuneRACE study (first 160 participants) and from approximately 1,200 subjects provided by 6 global collaborators. Nearly every sample came with metadata listing a de-identified subject ID, COVID-19 status, age in years and sex. Where available, HLA class I and class II types were obtained from metadata supplied by the sample provider rather than from assay-based typing. What the authors observed across the whole study: The amount of clinical and demographic metadata varied by source and participant and was provided uncurated.

TCRbeta CDR3 regions were amplified from genomic DNA by means of the immunoSEQ Assay, a bias-controlled multiplex PCR. For the original study's pipeline: Nucleated cell counts per sample were estimated from amplification of reference gene primers within the assay. Sequence reads were collapsed and filtered to measure the absolute abundance of every unique TCRbeta CDR3 rearrangement. Productive Simpson clonality was computed per sample as the square root of Simpson's diversity index over productive rearrangements. What TCRdb holds here is the immuneACCESS table cut down to in-frame rearrangements. Part of the clones is not present; checked against another copy, under half of the missing clones reflect an unresolved V gene, and the others are unexplained. V and J calls and clone size are as listed in that table; D and trimming were resolved from the DNA. Here the sample has 80,000 to 100,000 clones; under 80% occur a single time. The ten most abundant clones make up 3.9% of the sample.

In Seattle, one collaborating source enrolled patients while the infection was active and tracked those patients longitudinally over the course of disease. The collaborating institutions used their own protocols to collect whole blood in K2EDTA tubes. For TCRbeta analysis, collaborators shipped samples in one of three forms: frozen whole blood, isolated PBMCs, or DNA extracted from either of those sample types. The CDR3 holds 19 amino acids from the cysteine to the phenylalanine. Only the CDR3 portion is preserved as DNA: 57 bases, with reading frame beginning at the first base. Looking up the germline V gene yields CDR1 SNHLY and CDR2 FYNNEI. The germline V end is reduced by 7 bases and the J end by 0 bases; junction bases left unmatched: 16.

The TCR originated in a man between 65 and 85 years old with COVID-19, enrolled during active disease. In this chain, TRBV2 is recombined with TRBJ2-7, with 12 central nucleotides matching TRBD1. The sample consisted of peripheral blood. The DNA sequence is TGTGCCAGCAAAAGGCTAGAGGGACAGGGGGCTCAAAGCTCCTACGAGCAGTACTTC. It translates to CASKRLEGQGAQSSYEQYF.